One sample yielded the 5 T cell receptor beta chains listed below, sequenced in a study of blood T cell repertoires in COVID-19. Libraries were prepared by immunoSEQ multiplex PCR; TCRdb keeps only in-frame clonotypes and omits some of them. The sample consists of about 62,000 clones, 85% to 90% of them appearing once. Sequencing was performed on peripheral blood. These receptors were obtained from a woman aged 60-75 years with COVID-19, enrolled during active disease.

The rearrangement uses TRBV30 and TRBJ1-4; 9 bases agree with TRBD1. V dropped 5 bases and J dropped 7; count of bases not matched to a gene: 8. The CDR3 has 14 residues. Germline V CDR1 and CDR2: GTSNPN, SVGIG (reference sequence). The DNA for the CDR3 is TGTGCCTGGTACACAGGGGGCGGGAGTGAAAAACTGTTTTTT. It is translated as CAWYTGGGSEKLFF. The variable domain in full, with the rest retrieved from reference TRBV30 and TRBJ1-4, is SQTIHQWPATLVQPVGSPLSLECTVEGTSNPNLYWYRQAAGRGLQLLFYSVGIGQISSEVPQNLSASRPQDRQFILSSKKLLLSDSGFYLCAWYTGGGSEKLFFGSGTQLSVL.

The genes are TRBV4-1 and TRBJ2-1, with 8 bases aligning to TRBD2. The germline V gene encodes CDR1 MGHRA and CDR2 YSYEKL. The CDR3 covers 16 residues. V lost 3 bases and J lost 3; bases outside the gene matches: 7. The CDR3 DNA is TGCGCCAGCAGCCAGAAGAGCGGGAGCATCTACAATGAGCAGTTCTTC. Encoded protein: CASSQKSGSIYNEQFF.

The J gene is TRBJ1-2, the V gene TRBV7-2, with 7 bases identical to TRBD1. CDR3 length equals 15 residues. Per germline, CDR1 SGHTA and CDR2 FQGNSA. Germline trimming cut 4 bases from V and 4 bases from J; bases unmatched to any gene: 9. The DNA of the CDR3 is TGTGCCAGCAGCTCCGAATCTGCAGGGGGCTATGGCTACACCTTC. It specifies CASSSESAGGYGYTF.

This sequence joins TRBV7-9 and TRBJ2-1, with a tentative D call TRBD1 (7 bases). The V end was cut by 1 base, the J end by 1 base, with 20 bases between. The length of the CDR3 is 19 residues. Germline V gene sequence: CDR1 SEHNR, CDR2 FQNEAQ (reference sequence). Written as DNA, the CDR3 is TGTGCCAGCAGCTTAGAGGGGGCATCGAGCGGGCATTCCTACAATGAGCAGTTCTTC. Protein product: CASSLEGASSGHSYNEQFF.

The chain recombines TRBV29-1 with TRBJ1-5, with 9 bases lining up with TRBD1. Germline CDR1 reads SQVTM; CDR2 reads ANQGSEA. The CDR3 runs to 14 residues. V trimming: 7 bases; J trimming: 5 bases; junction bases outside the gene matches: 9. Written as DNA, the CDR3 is TGCAGCGCGAGCCTCGGGACAGGGCATCAGCCCCAGCATTTT. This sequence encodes CSASLGTGHQPQHF.